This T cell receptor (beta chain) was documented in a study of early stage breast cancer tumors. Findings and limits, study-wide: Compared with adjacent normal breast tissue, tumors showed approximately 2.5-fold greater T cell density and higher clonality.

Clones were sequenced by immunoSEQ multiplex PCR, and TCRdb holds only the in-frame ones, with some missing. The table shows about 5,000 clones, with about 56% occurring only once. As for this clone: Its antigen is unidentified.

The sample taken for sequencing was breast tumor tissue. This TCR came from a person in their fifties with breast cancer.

The CDR3 here is CASSHPGQGGSYEQYF. The DNA of the CDR3 is TGCGCCAGCAGCCACCCGGGACAGGGAGGCTCCTACGAGCAGTACTTC. This sequence joins TRBV4-1 and TRBJ2-7; 9 nucleotides align to TRBD1. This CDR3 has 16 amino acids. V gave up 3 bases and J gave up 0 bases; unmatched junction bases: 6. Germline V CDR1 and CDR2: MGHRA, YSYEKL.